The next 18 T cell receptor beta chains were all read from a single sample in a study of cytomegalovirus exposure and HLA in healthy donors. Profiling relied on immunoSEQ multiplex PCR, and the TCRdb table lists in-frame clones only, not all of them. The profile shows some 340,000 clones, roughly nine tenths of them singletons. The sample consisted of PBMCs. The receptors shown here come from a woman in her thirties in good health and CMV-seropositive.

This clone occurred once. The chain is built from TRBV16 and TRBJ2-3; 8 bases line up with TRBD1. This CDR3 is built from 16 residues. V gave up 3 bases and J gave up 2 bases; unmatched junction bases: 7. Germline lookup yields CDR1 KGHSY and CDR2 FQNENV. CDR3 residues: CASSHFDRGNTDTQYF. In DNA, the CDR3 is TGTGCCAGCAGCCATTTCGACAGGGGCAACACAGATACGCAGTATTTT.

The V gene is TRBV28, the J gene TRBJ2-7, with TRBD1 identical over 7 bases. This CDR3 is built from 14 residues. The V gene's germline CDR1 is MDHEN and CDR2 SYDVKM. Losses at the gene ends were 5 bases for V and 8 bases for J; bases not matched to a gene: 12. CDR3 DNA: TGTGCCAGCAGTGTCCGGGACAGTCGAGCAAAGCAGTACTTC. It specifies CASSVRDSRAKQYF.

This chain links TRBV6-5 with TRBJ2-7, with D uncertain. The CDR3 runs to 12 residues. V was pared by 7 bases and J by 7 bases, with 14 bases between. Per the germline V gene, CDR1 is MNHEY and CDR2 is SVGAGI. The CDR3 DNA sequence: TGTGCCAGCACCCCTACTGTTGGGGAGCAGTACTTC. Translating it yields CASTPTVGEQYF.

This clone came up once. J is TRBJ2-7 and V is TRBV27, with 10 positions matching TRBD1. With 3 bases clipped from V and 2 bases from J, the junction kept 4 bases outside the gene matches. Per the germline V gene, CDR1 is MNHEY and CDR2 is SMNVEV (reference sequence). This CDR3 region has 15 residues. CDR3 in DNA: TGTGCCAGCAGTTTCCGGGACAGGGGTCCCTACGAGCAGTACTTC. Residues: CASSFRDRGPYEQYF.

The V and J genes are TRBV5-1 and TRBJ2-1, with 9 bases lining up with TRBD1. V lost 3 bases, J lost 8 bases, and 6 bases stayed unmatched. Germline CDR1 is SGHRS and CDR2 is YFSETQ. The CDR3 consists of 14 residues. The CDR3 sequence is CASSSGTGIYEQFF. The DNA of the CDR3 is TGCGCCAGCAGCTCCGGGACAGGGATCTATGAGCAGTTCTTC.

This rearrangement joins TRBV28 to TRBJ2-7, with a possible D match to TRBD2 (6 bases). This CDR3 is built from 16 residues. The V gene lost 3 bases and the J gene lost 0 bases, with 15 bases spanning the gap. Germline CDR1 and CDR2: MDHEN and SYDVKM. CDR3 nucleotide sequence: TGTGCCAGCAGTTTTCCATCGGGACTCGACTCCTACGAGCAGTACTTC. Translation gives CASSFPSGLDSYEQYF.

CDR3 nucleotides: TGCGCCAGCAGCCTACTCGGGGGAAAACCTAATGAAAAACTGTTTTTT. This translates into CASSLLGGKPNEKLFF. The chain links TRBV4-1 to TRBJ1-4; TRBD1 is a possible D gene (5 bases). The length of the CDR3 is 16 residues. The V end lost 4 bases, the J end lost 3 bases, and 15 bases lay between the germline ends. Germline-derived CDR1 and CDR2 are MGHRA and YSYEKL.

The chain has TRBV6-5 and TRBJ2-5, with TRBD2 matching 12 bases. The CDR3 totals 14 residues. With V trimmed by 6 bases and J by 5 bases, 4 bases remained unmatched. Germline CDR1 is MNHEY and CDR2 is SVGAGI. CDR3 nucleotides: TGTGCCAGCAGGGAACTAGCGGGAGGTGAGACCCAGTACTTC. The encoded protein is CASRELAGGETQYF.

J is TRBJ2-3 and V is TRBV11-2; D is unclear. V was trimmed by 5 bases and J by 4 bases, leaving 16 bases between them. This CDR3 has 15 amino acids. The germline gives CDR1 SGHAT, CDR2 FQNNGV. Here the CDR3 reads CASSPGSISADTQYF. The CDR3, as DNA: TGTGCCAGCAGCCCAGGTAGTATCAGCGCAGATACGCAGTATTTT.

CDR3 nucleotide sequence: TGCGCCAGCAGGAGCCGGGTGGACACTGAAGCTTTCTTT. This gives the protein CASRSRVDTEAFF. The rearrangement links TRBV5-1 to TRBJ1-1, with D hard to call. Between the trimmed V and J ends, which lost 5 bases and 3 bases, there was a span of 11 bases. The CDR3 runs to 13 residues. Germline V gene sequence: CDR1 SGHRS, CDR2 YFSETQ.

The chain uses TRBV27 and TRBJ1-6, with D uncertain. The V end lost 5 bases, the J end lost 0 bases, and 14 bases lay between the germline ends. CDR1 is MNHEY, CDR2 SMNVEV, per germline (reference sequence). The CDR3 consists of 17 residues. The chain's CDR3 is CASSMLWKSSYNSPLHF. The CDR3 nucleotides read TGTGCCAGCAGTATGCTGTGGAAGAGCTCCTATAATTCACCCCTCCACTTT.

This chain links TRBV25-1 with TRBJ2-7; D possibly corresponds to TRBD2 (5 bases). V was pared by 1 base and J by 5 bases, with 15 bases between. The CDR3 contains 15 residues. Germline V gives CDR1 MGHDK, CDR2 SYGVNS. The CDR3 region is CASSEWISGENEQYF. The CDR3 nucleotides read TGTGCCAGCAGTGAATGGATCTCCGGGGAGAACGAGCAGTACTTC.

The J gene is TRBJ2-4, the V gene TRBV6-1; perhaps TRBD1 as D (5 bases). V gave up 1 base and J gave up 7 bases, with 11 bases separating them. Germline values: CDR1 MNHNS, CDR2 SASEGT. The CDR3 contains 14 residues. The CDR3, as DNA: TGTGCCAGCAGTGAAGTTCCAGGGCTGAACATTCAGTACTTC. It is translated as CASSEVPGLNIQYF.

This chain connects TRBV28 to TRBJ2-3; no clear D. The CDR3 runs to 12 residues. Trimming cost V 8 bases and J 2 bases, with 8 bases left between them. Germline-derived CDR1 and CDR2 are MDHEN and SYDVKM. The CDR3 sequence is CASRDVTDTQYF. CDR3 bases: TGTGCCAGCCGAGACGTCACAGATACGCAGTATTTT. Full variable domain (rest looked up from reference TRBV28 and TRBJ2-3): DVKVTQSSRYLVKRTGEKVFLECVQDMDHENMFWYRQDPGLGLRLIYFSYDVKMKEKGDIPEGYSVSREKKERFSLILESASTNQTSMYLCASRDVTDTQYFGPGTRLTVL.

The chain joins TRBV2 to TRBJ1-1; D is possibly TRBD1 (5 bases). CDR1 and CDR2 from the germline V gene are SNHLY and FYNNEI. The CDR3 runs to 13 residues. V was pared by 6 bases and J by 0 bases, with 8 bases between. CDR3: CASSGAMNTEAFF. CDR3 nucleotides: TGTGCCAGCAGCGGGGCCATGAACACTGAAGCTTTCTTT.

The chain has TRBV30 and TRBJ2-5, with 11 bases fitting TRBD2. In germline, CDR1 is GTSNPN, CDR2 SVGIG (reference sequence). This CDR3 region has 12 residues. The DNA of the CDR3 is TGTGCTGGGACTAGCGGTCCGGAGACCCAGTACTTC. This sequence encodes CAGTSGPETQYF.

This chain uses TRBV7-9 with TRBJ2-2; D is undetermined. Germline V gene data show CDR1 as SEHNR and CDR2 as FQNEAQ (reference sequence). V lost 5 bases and J 1 base, leaving 8 bases between the germline ends. The CDR3 has 14 residues. The CDR3 region is CASSIKGNTGELFF. The DNA of the CDR3 is TGTGCCAGCAGCATTAAAGGGAACACCGGGGAGCTGTTTTTT.

The J gene is TRBJ1-5, the V gene TRBV7-8; 7 positions agree with TRBD1. The CDR3 length is 19 residues. The germline V gene has CDR1 SGHVS and CDR2 FQNEAQ. The V and J ends lost 1 base and 6 bases, in that order; junction bases with no gene match: 18. This chain's CDR3 is CASSLERFIGGTEVQPQHF. CDR3 bases: TGTGCCAGCAGCTTAGAAAGGTTCATTGGTGGGACAGAGGTTCAGCCCCAGCATTTT.